Listed below are T cell receptor beta chains from one sample, sequenced in a study of T cell responses to AZD1222 COVID-19 vaccine. Method: immunoSEQ multiplex PCR; TCRdb's copy keeps in-frame clones and lacks some. The table lists roughly 120,000 clones, approximately 89% of them singletons, with around 4.6% in the top ten. The sequenced sample was peripheral blood, obtained 28 days after the second AZD1222 dose. Receptors were obtained from an adult who received the AZD1222 COVID-19 vaccine. CDR3s include the opening cysteine and the closing phenylalanine or tryptophan. D genes are given only for firm matches. Rows may omit the clone size; those that give it use once, few, many or a size class.

j_call,d_call,clone_size,v_call,cdr3_aa,cdr3_nt
TRBJ1-4,-,-,TRBV30,CAWSVGGTKLFF,TGTGCCTGGAGTGTAGGGGGAACGAAACTGTTTTTT
TRBJ2-1,TRBD2,-,TRBV28,CAERNRGGEQFF,TGTGCCGAGCGGAACCGGGGGGGTGAGCAGTTCTTC
TRBJ1-2,-,-,TRBV21-1,CASSLERDRLFYGYTF,TGTGCCAGCAGCCTAGAACGGGACAGACTTTTTTATGGCTACACCTTC
TRBJ1-5,-,once,TRBV6-5,CASSMGNQPQHF,TGTGCCAGCAGCATGGGGAATCAGCCCCAGCATTTT
TRBJ1-2,-,-,TRBV7-2,CASSLVGRDNGYTF,TGTGCCAGCAGCTTAGTCGGCAGAGACAATGGCTACACCTTC
TRBJ1-5,TRBD1,-,TRBV4-1,CASSHTGGGQPQHF,TGCGCCAGCAGCCATACAGGGGGCGGTCAGCCCCAGCATTTT
TRBJ1-6,-,-,TRBV27,CASSLRLSFNSPLHF,TGTGCCAGCAGTTTGAGACTCAGCTTTAATTCACCCCTCCACTTT
TRBJ2-2,TRBD1,-,TRBV18,CASSLGTGVTGELFF,TGTGCCAGCTCACTTGGGACAGGTGTTACCGGGGAGCTGTTTTTT
TRBJ2-7,-,-,TRBV10-3,CAISASFYEQYF,TGTGCCATCAGTGCCTCCTTTTACGAGCAGTACTTC
TRBJ2-5,-,-,TRBV7-2,CASSSGRVETQYF,TGTGCCAGCAGCTCCGGTCGGGTGGAGACCCAGTACTTC
TRBJ1-2,-,-,TRBV28,CASRQGGSYGYTF,TGTGCCAGCAGGCAGGGAGGGTCCTATGGCTACACCTTC
TRBJ1-1,-,-,TRBV5-1,CASSLGVVPTTEAFF,TGCGCCAGCAGCTTGGGGGTAGTCCCCACCACTGAAGCTTTCTTT
TRBJ1-1,-,-,TRBV28,CASSQPRGGTEAFF,TGTGCCAGCAGCCAGCCCAGGGGCGGCACTGAAGCTTTCTTT
TRBJ2-7,-,once,TRBV2,CATLSSYEQYF,TGTGCCACCCTAAGCTCCTACGAGCAGTACTTC
TRBJ2-5,-,-,TRBV15,CATSRDTGAGETQYF,TGTGCCACCAGCAGAGATACGGGGGCGGGGGAGACCCAGTACTTC
TRBJ2-7,TRBD1,-,TRBV6-1,CASRQGYYEQYF,TGTGCCAGCAGACAGGGGTACTACGAGCAGTACTTC
TRBJ2-5,-,-,TRBV3-1/TRBV3-2,CASSQESRLPIGTQYF,TGTGCCAGCAGCCAAGAAAGTAGACTTCCAATAGGGACCCAGTACTTC
TRBJ2-5,TRBD1,-,TRBV6-1,CASSEASRLQGHGETQYF,TGTGCCAGCAGTGAAGCAAGCAGGTTACAGGGGCATGGGGAGACCCAGTACTTC
TRBJ2-3,TRBD2,-,TRBV6-5,CASSFSGGAKDTQYF,TGTGCCAGCAGCTTTAGCGGGGGGGCCAAAGATACGCAGTATTTT
TRBJ2-3,TRBD2,-,TRBV6-2/TRBV6-3,CASSYSSGRASDTQYF,TGTGCCAGCAGTTACTCCAGCGGGAGGGCCTCAGATACGCAGTATTTT
TRBJ1-2,TRBD1,-,TRBV5-1,CASSRDRVGGYTF,TGCGCCAGCAGCAGGGACAGGGTCGGTGGCTACACCTTC
TRBJ2-2,-,-,TRBV12-3/TRBV12-4,CASSFPGELFF,TGTGCCAGCAGTTTCCCCGGGGAGCTGTTTTTT
TRBJ2-7,TRBD2,few,TRBV5-1,CASSQTSGGEQYF,TGCGCCAGCAGCCAGACTAGCGGGGGGGAGCAGTACTTC
TRBJ2-1,TRBD2,-,TRBV5-1,CASSLVLAGGSSYNEQFF,TGCGCCAGCAGCTTGGTCCTAGCGGGAGGGAGCTCCTACAATGAGCAGTTCTTC
TRBJ1-2,-,once,TRBV5-1,CASSLAPGNYGYTF,TGCGCCAGCAGCTTGGCCCCGGGAAACTATGGCTACACCTTC
TRBJ2-5,-,-,TRBV7-2,CASSLEGRGQETQYF,TGTGCCAGCAGCTTAGAGGGCAGGGGACAAGAGACCCAGTACTTC
TRBJ1-3,TRBD1,-,TRBV28,CASPYTRQGKTSGNTIYF,TGTGCCAGCCCTTATACCCGACAGGGGAAAACCTCTGGAAACACCATATATTTT
TRBJ1-2,-,-,TRBV9,CASSPQQKEVNYGYTF,TGTGCCAGCAGCCCTCAACAGAAGGAGGTTAACTATGGCTACACCTTC
TRBJ1-2,-,-,TRBV6-2/TRBV6-3,CASSYGGDYGYTF,TGTGCCAGCAGTTATGGAGGGGACTATGGCTACACCTTC
TRBJ1-4,-,-,TRBV4-3,CASSQDLAGWEKLFF,TGCGCCAGCAGCCAAGATTTGGCAGGGTGGGAAAAACTGTTTTTT
TRBJ2-1,-,-,TRBV18,CASSLTSSYNEQFF,TGTGCCAGCTCATTGACTAGCTCCTACAATGAGCAGTTCTTC
TRBJ2-3,-,-,TRBV5-1,CASSSGPTTDTQYF,TGCGCCAGCAGCTCCGGGCCAACCACAGATACGCAGTATTTT
TRBJ2-1,-,-,TRBV12-3/TRBV12-4,CASSVLVSEQFF,TGTGCCAGCAGTGTACTAGTGAGTGAGCAGTTCTTC
TRBJ1-2,-,once,TRBV11-2,CASSGWLIGGYTF,TGTGCCAGCAGCGGGTGGCTCATCGGGGGCTACACCTTC
TRBJ2-7,-,-,TRBV28,CATTTANYEQYF,TGTGCCACCACGACGGCGAACTACGAGCAGTACTTC
TRBJ2-1,TRBD1,-,TRBV27,CASSLGGTGGNEQFF,TGTGCCAGCAGTTTGGGGGGGACAGGGGGCAATGAGCAGTTCTTC
TRBJ2-2,-,-,TRBV6-5,CASRSYTGELFF,TGTGCCAGCAGGAGTTACACCGGGGAGCTGTTTTTT
TRBJ1-4,-,-,TRBV2,CANKLPTNEKLFF,TGTGCCAACAAACTTCCAACTAATGAAAAACTGTTTTTT
TRBJ1-2,TRBD1,once,TRBV6-2/TRBV6-3,CASSVDRATYGYTF,TGTGCCAGCAGTGTGGACAGGGCTACTTACGGCTACACCTTC
TRBJ2-2,-,-,TRBV27,CASRGAGSTGELFF,TGTGCCAGCCGCGGGGCGGGATCAACCGGGGAGCTGTTTTTT
TRBJ1-2,-,-,TRBV6-1,CASSEASWAGPYNYGYTF,TGTGCCAGCAGTGAAGCGAGTTGGGCAGGCCCCTATAACTATGGCTACACCTTC
TRBJ2-7,-,-,TRBV4-3,CASSQDYGYEQYF,TGCGCCAGCAGCCAAGATTACGGCTACGAGCAGTACTTC